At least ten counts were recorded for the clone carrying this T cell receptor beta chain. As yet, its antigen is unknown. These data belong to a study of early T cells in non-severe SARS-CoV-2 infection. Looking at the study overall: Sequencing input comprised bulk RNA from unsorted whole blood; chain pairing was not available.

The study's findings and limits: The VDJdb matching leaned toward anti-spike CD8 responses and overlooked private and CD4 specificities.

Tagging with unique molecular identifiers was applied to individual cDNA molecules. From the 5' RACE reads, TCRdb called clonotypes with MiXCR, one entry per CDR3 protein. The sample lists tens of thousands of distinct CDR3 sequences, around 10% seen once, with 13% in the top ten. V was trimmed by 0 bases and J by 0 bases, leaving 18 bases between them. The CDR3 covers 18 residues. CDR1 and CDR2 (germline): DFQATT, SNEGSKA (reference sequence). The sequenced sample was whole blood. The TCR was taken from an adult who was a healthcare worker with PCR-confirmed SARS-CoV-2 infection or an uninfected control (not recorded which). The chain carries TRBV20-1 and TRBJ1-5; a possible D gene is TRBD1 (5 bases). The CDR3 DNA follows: TGCAGTGCTAGAGACTCCCGGGGGGGGAGGAATAGCAATCAGCCCCAGCATTTT. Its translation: CSARDSRGGRNSNQPQHF.